Sequencing of this T cell receptor (beta chain) was carried out in a study of blood T cell repertoires in COVID-19. About the study: Samples came from the United States, Italy and Spain, spanning acute and convalescent COVID-19. The analysed material was cDNA or gDNA that came from T cells, B-cell-depleted T cells, or PBMCs.

This clone has only one observation. Original handling: Nucleated cell number was recorded as an estimate derived from reference gene primer amplification. Method: immunoSEQ multiplex PCR; TCRdb's copy keeps in-frame clones and lacks some. The DNA was the basis for D and trimming; V, J and clone size are from that table. The sample records around 700,000 clones, around 89% being singletons. CDR3 length: 13 amino acids. Germline V gene data show CDR1 as SGHTA and CDR2 as FQGTGA. Deletions cut 4 bases from V and 4 bases from J, with 10 bases between. Input material: peripheral blood. This clonotype originated in a woman aged 18-30 years with acute or convalescent COVID-19. The chain recombines TRBV7-3 with TRBJ1-1, with unresolved D. The CDR3 spells CASSYDGLTEAFF. The DNA of the CDR3 is TGTGCCAGCAGCTATGACGGACTCACTGAAGCTTTCTTT.